These T cell receptor beta chains were read from a single sample in a study of blood T cell repertoires in COVID-19. This table comes from immunoSEQ multiplex PCR, and its TCRdb copy is limited to in-frame clones, with some not included. The sample holds approximately 99,000 clones, 87% seen once. Input material: peripheral blood. The source is a human donor in a cohort sampled during active COVID-19. Both conserved end residues are part of each CDR3. D genes are given only for firm matches. Rows give clone size only sometimes, using once, few, many, or a class for an expanded clone.

j_call d_call clone_size v_call cdr3_aa cdr3_nt
TRBJ2-3 . . TRBV14 CASSQNPQDTQYF TGTGCCAGCAGCCAGAACCCACAAGATACGCAGTATTTT
TRBJ1-1 . . TRBV11-2 CASRSGQGTGTEAFF TGTGCCAGCAGGTCCGGGCAGGGGACGGGCACTGAAGCTTTCTTT
TRBJ2-1 . . TRBV2 CASSTEGPSYNEQFF TGTGCCAGCAGTACCGAGGGCCCATCCTACAATGAGCAGTTCTTC
TRBJ2-1 TRBD1 once TRBV28 CASTMLQGELYNEQFF TGTGCCAGCACCATGCTACAGGGGGAGTTATACAATGAGCAGTTCTTC
TRBJ1-4 . . TRBV6-2/TRBV6-3 CASSLSDLRGEKLFF TGTGCCAGCAGTTTGTCGGACCTGCGGGGTGAAAAACTGTTTTTT
TRBJ2-1 . few TRBV18 CASSPGLGDEQFF TGTGCCAGCTCACCCGGGCTCGGGGATGAGCAGTTCTTC
TRBJ2-3 . once TRBV4-3 CASSQGVAGVSTDTQYF TGCGCCAGCAGCCAAGGGGTCGCGGGTGTAAGCACAGATACGCAGTATTTT
TRBJ1-1 . . TRBV27 CASSPRGWGTEAFF TGTGCCAGCAGTCCCAGGGGCTGGGGGACTGAAGCTTTCTTT
TRBJ2-7 . . TRBV5-1 CASSSTTGSDEQYF TGCGCCAGCAGCTCTACTACAGGGAGCGACGAGCAGTACTTC
TRBJ1-1 . . TRBV7-8 CASSSAHPNTEAFF TGTGCCAGCAGCTCCGCGCACCCGAACACTGAAGCTTTCTTT
TRBJ2-7 . . TRBV9 CASSPRTDSYEQYF TGTGCCAGCAGCCCCCGTACTGACTCCTACGAGCAGTACTTC
TRBJ2-3 TRBD1 . TRBV5-4 CASSFDRGHTDTQYF TGTGCCAGCAGCTTTGACAGGGGCCACACAGATACGCAGTATTTT
TRBJ2-2 . . TRBV20-1 CSASPLGGWNTGELFF TGCAGTGCTAGTCCCCTTGGGGGGTGGAACACCGGGGAGCTGTTTTTT
TRBJ2-6 . . TRBV5-4 CASSLVVAGANVLTF TGTGCCAGCAGCTTGGTCGTAGCTGGGGCCAACGTCCTGACTTTC
TRBJ2-7 . . TRBV5-6 CASSSGLDEQYF TGTGCCAGCAGCTCCGGACTGGACGAGCAGTACTTC
TRBJ2-1 . . TRBV24-1 CATSDLQSRYEREPSYNEQFF TGTGCCACCAGTGATTTGCAAAGTAGATATGAACGGGAGCCCTCCTACAATGAGCAGTTCTTC
TRBJ2-1 TRBD2 . TRBV5-4 CASSLGTSGSSIYNEQFF TGTGCCAGCAGCCTGGGGACTAGCGGGAGCTCCATCTACAATGAGCAGTTCTTC
TRBJ2-3 . . TRBV9 CASRDRERDTQYF TGTGCCAGCAGAGACAGAGAACGGGATACGCAGTATTTT